Listed here is a single TCR beta chain. Its matching antigen is unknown. TCRdb re-called the 5' RACE reads, yielding one record per CDR3 amino acid sequence without DNA. The clone table shows some 500,000 distinct CDR3 sequences, with the ten largest holding roughly 1.4%. This sample was included in a study of T cells expressing NK-cell markers. Overall study context: All TCR beta repertoires analysed originated from sorted CD3+CD56+NKG2C+, CD3+CD56+NKG2C- and CD3+CD56-NKG2C+ T cells. The authors sequenced eight donors, of whom seven were HCMV-seropositive and one was seronegative. Findings and limits, study-wide: It remained uncertain whether the expanded NKG2C+ T cell clones were specific for HCMV antigens.

Sequenced input: blood T cells: a sorted CD56 or NKG2C T cell subset, CD4+ or CD8+ T cells, or bulk PBMC T cells (not recorded which). This clonotype was obtained from a woman in her forties or fifties in good health.

Here the CDR3 reads CSATGLGNTEAFF. The chain links TRBV20-1 to TRBJ1-1. This CDR3 comprises 13 residues. The V gene's germline CDR1 is DFQATT and CDR2 SNEGSKA (reference sequence).